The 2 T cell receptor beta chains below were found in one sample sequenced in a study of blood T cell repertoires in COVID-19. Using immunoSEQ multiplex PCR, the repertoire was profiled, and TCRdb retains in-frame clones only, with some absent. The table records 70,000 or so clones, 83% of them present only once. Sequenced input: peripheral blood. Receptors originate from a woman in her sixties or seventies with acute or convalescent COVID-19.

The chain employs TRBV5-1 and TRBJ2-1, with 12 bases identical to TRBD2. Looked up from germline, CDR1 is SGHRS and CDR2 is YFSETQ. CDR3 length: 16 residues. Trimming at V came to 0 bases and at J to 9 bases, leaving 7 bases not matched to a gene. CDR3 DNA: TGCGCCAGCAGCTTGGATCTAGCGGGGGGGCCGTCTGAGCAGTTCTTC. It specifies CASSLDLAGGPSEQFF.

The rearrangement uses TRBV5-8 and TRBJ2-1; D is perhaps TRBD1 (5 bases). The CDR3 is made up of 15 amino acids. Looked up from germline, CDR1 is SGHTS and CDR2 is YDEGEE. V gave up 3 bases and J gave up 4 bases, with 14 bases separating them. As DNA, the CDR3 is TGTGCCAGCAGCTCAAGGGGTCCCCAATACAATGAGCAGTTCTTC. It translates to CASSSRGPQYNEQFF.